This T cell receptor (beta chain) appears in the sequencing data of a study of identifying expanded T cells in peripheral blood. Study findings and constraints: Over approximately two and four weeks, about 16 and 19 clones changed, versus around 1.1 between replicates.

V dropped 6 bases and J dropped 2 bases, with 13 bases sitting between them. CDR1 and CDR2 (germline): SQVTM, ANQGSEA. This CDR3 is built from 13 residues. In the case of this clone: Its matching antigen is unknown. The sample contains more than one DNA sequence encoding this CDR3.

Only in-frame clones appear in the TCRdb table, and some are missing; sequencing was by immunoSEQ multiplex PCR. The table has about 58,000 clones, 89% seen once. This sequence originates from a person between 18 and 75 years old in good health. The sample was blood. The rearrangement uses TRBV29-1 and TRBJ1-1; D unclear. CDR3 coding DNA: TGCAGCGTCGTTTATCTGGGAAACACTGAAGCTTTCTTT. Its translation: CSVVYLGNTEAFF.